Listed below are T cell receptor beta chains from one sample, sequenced in a study of identical twins. Using its own MiXCR run on the 5' RACE reads, TCRdb lists one record per CDR3 protein. Altogether roughly 700,000 distinct CDR3 sequences are present, about 9.4% being singletons, with the ten largest covering approximately 0.89%. This sample was also put to use in a study of yellow fever vaccine responses in identical twins.

Sequencing was performed on PBMCs. The receptors were gathered from a woman aged 18-30 years in good health. The CDR3 runs from the conserved cysteine through the conserved F or W.

length	J	V	CDR3
14	TRBJ2-7	TRBV11-1	CASSFMGPTYEQYF
14	TRBJ2-3	TRBV10-1	CASSDARGTDTQYF
13	TRBJ1-2	TRBV5-1	CASSSLQKTGYTF
14	TRBJ2-3	TRBV15	CATSMDRGSDTQYF
14	TRBJ2-1	TRBV5-1	CASRDTSLYNEQFF
15	TRBJ2-5	TRBV20-1	CSAKTVAEQQETQYF
18	TRBJ2-1	TRBV2	CAISSGQGALLAYNEQFF
14	TRBJ1-5	TRBV7-2	CASSPTHSNQPQHF
20	TRBJ2-2	TRBV11-2	CASRLTSSRTSGSNTGELFF
15	TRBJ1-2	TRBV29-1	CSVEDRKGPGYGYTF
15	TRBJ2-1	TRBV12-3/TRBV12-4	CASSPQATFYNEQFF
18	TRBJ2-5	TRBV20-1	CSARPSGRRIGGRETQYF
15	TRBJ2-7	TRBV6-5	CASSYARPPLGEQYF
14	TRBJ2-7	TRBV20-1	CSASTSGGAYEQYF
14	TRBJ2-7	TRBV5-4	CASSLPQGSGEQYF
17	TRBJ1-4	TRBV25-1	CASSEYGGAGRGEKLFF
15	TRBJ2-7	TRBV9	CASSVGRAGSYEQYF
14	TRBJ2-6	TRBV12-3/TRBV12-4	CASNQGAGANVLTF
17	TRBJ2-5	TRBV5-1	CASSLGLAGEGGETQYF
19	TRBJ1-6	TRBV7-3	CASSPDFGFPPSYNSPLHF
14	TRBJ1-5	TRBV20-1	CSASRGGNNQPQHF
11	TRBJ2-7	TRBV20-1	CSASGLEEQYF
16	TRBJ2-4	TRBV6-5	CASSFSGNAAKNIQYF
15	TRBJ2-7	TRBV28	CASTPRDRFVYEQYF
16	TRBJ2-2	TRBV12-5	CASGTREGPQGGELFF
17	TRBJ1-6	TRBV12-3/TRBV12-4	CASSSDHNRVGSSPLHF
12	TRBJ1-4	TRBV2	CAFRDSNEKLFF
13	TRBJ1-5	TRBV12-3/TRBV12-4	CASSFKYTEPQHF
13	TRBJ2-3	TRBV18	CASSRNILDTQYF
17	TRBJ2-5	TRBV12-3/TRBV12-4	CASSAARWGGRLETQYF
14	TRBJ2-3	TRBV29-1	CSVVGLVSTDTQYF
12	TRBJ1-2	TRBV29-1	CSVEWGTYGYTF
15	TRBJ2-3	TRBV11-2	CASSLSGGATDTQYF
13	TRBJ1-4	TRBV2	CASMQGINEKLFF
15	TRBJ1-5	TRBV28	CASSPLTGGYQPQHF
12	TRBJ2-7	TRBV18	CASSPRTDEQYF
13	TRBJ1-1	TRBV29-1	CSVLTYLNTEAFF
14	TRBJ1-2	TRBV2	CASSSPGQNYGYTF
17	TRBJ2-3	TRBV20-1	CSARSGTGLRPTDTQYF
14	TRBJ2-3	TRBV12-3/TRBV12-4	CASSSLGVTDTQYF
16	TRBJ2-2	TRBV28	CASSFPTGTNTGELFF
12	TRBJ1-5	TRBV7-2	CASSGIGQPQHF
15	TRBJ2-1	TRBV24-1	CATSAAGASYNEQFF
15	TRBJ2-2	TRBV24-1	CATSDPQGNTGELFF
14	TRBJ2-1	TRBV29-1	CSVEDRAAYNEQFF
14	TRBJ2-5	TRBV24-1	CATSGRQGEETQYF
15	TRBJ2-7	TRBV7-9	CASSPPGGGPHEQYF
13	TRBJ2-5	TRBV5-1	CASSLVPEETQYF
12	TRBJ2-2	TRBV29-1	CSVASGRGELFF